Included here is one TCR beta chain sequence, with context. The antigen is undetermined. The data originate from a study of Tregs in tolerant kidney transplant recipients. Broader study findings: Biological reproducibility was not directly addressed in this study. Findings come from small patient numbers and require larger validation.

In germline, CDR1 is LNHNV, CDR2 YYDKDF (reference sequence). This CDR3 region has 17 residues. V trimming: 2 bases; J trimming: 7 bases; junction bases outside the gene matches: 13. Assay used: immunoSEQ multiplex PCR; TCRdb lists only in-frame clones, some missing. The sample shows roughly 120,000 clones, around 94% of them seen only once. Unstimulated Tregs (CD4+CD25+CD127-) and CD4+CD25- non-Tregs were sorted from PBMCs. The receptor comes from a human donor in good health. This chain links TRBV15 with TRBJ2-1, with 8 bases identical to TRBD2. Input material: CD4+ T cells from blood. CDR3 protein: CATSRLLEAGDNNEQFF. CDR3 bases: TGTGCCACCAGCAGATTATTGGAAGCGGGAGATAATAATGAGCAGTTCTTC. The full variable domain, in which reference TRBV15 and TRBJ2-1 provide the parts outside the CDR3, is DAMVIQNPRYQVTQFGKPVTLSCSQTLNHNVMYWYQQKSSQAPKLLFHYYDKDFNNEADTPDNFQSRRPNTSFCFLDIRSPGLGDTAMYLCATSRLLEAGDNNEQFFGPGTRLTVL.